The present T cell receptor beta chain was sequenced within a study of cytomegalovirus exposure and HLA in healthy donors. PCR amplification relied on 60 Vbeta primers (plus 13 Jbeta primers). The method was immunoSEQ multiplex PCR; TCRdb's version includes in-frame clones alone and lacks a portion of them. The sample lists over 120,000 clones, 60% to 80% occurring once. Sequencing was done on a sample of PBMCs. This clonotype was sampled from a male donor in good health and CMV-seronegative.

The CDR3 region is CASREDWKTEAFF. CDR3 sequence (DNA): TGTGCCAGCAGGGAGGACTGGAAGACTGAAGCTTTCTTT. This chain links TRBV7-3 with TRBJ1-1; D is unclear. The CDR3 extends over 13 amino acids. CDR1 SGHTA and CDR2 FQGTGA come from the germline V gene. The V and J ends lost 6 bases and 5 bases respectively, with 13 bases between them.